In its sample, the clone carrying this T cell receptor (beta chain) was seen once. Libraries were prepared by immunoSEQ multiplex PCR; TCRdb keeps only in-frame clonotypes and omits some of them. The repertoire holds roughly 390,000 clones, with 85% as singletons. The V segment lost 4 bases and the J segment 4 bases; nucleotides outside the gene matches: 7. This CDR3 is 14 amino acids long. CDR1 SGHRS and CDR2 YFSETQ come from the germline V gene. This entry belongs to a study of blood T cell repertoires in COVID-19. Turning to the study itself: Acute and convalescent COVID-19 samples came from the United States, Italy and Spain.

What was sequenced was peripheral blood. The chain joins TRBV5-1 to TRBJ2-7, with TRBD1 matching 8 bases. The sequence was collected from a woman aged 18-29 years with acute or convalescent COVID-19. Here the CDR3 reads CASSADREVYEQYF. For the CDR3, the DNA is TGCGCCAGCAGCGCGGACAGGGAAGTTTACGAGCAGTACTTC.